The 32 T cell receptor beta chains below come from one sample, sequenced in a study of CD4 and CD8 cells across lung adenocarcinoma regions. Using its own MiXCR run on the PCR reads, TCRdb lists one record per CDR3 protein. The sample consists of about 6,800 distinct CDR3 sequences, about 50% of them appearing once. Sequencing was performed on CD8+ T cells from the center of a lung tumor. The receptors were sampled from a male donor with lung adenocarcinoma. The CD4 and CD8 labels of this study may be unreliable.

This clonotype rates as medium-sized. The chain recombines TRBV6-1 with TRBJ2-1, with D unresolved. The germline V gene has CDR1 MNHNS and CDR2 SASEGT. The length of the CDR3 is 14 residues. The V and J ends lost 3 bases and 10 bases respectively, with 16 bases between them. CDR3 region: CASSEYSISYEQFF. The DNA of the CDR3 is TGTGCCAGCAGTGAGTACTCGATCTCCTACGAGCAGTTCTTC.

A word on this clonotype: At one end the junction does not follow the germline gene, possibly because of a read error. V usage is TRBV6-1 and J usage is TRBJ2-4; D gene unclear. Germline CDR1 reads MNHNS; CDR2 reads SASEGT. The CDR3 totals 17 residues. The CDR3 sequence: CASSEILGSMGQDIQYF. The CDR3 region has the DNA TGTGCCAGCAGTGAAATACTTGGCAGCATGGGCCAAGACATCCAGTACTTC.

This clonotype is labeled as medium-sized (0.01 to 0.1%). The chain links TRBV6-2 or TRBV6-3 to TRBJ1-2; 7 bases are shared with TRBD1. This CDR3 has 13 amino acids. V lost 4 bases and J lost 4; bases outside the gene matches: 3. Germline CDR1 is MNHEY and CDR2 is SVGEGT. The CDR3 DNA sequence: TGTGCCAGCAGTTCGGGACAGACCTATGGCTACACCTTC. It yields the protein CASSSGQTYGYTF.

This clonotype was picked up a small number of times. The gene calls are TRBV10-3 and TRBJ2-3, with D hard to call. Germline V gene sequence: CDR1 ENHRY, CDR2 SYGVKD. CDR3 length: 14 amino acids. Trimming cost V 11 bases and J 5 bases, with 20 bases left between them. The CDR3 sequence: CASQPSGPEDTQYF. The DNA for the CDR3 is TGTGCCTCCCAACCCTCCGGGCCGGAAGATACGCAGTATTTT.

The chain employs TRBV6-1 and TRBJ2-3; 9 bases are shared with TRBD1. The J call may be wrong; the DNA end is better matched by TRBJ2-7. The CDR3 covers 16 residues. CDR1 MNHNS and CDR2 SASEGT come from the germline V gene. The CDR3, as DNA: TGTGCCAGCAGTGAAGATGAAGGACAGGGGTCCTACGAGCAGTACTTC. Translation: CASSEDEGQGSYEQYF.

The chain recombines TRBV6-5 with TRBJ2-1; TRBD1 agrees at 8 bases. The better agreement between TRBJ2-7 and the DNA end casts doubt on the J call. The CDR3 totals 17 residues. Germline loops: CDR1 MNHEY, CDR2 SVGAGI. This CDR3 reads CASRISSRTGSLYEQYF. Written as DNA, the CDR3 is TGTGCCAGCAGGATCTCGAGCAGGACAGGGTCACTGTACGAGCAGTACTTC.

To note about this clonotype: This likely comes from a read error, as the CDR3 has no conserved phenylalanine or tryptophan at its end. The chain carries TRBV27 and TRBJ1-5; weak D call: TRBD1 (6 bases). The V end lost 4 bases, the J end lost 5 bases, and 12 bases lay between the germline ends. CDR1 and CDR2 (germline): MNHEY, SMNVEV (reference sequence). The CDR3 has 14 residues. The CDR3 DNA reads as TGTGCCAGCAGTTCTCTGGACAGATATCAGCCCCAGCATTTG. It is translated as CASSSLDRYQPQHL.

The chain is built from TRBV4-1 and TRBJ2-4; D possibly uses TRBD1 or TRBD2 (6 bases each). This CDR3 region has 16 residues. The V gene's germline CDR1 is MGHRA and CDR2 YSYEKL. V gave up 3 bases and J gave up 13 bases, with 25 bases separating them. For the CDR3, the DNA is TGCGCCAGCAGCCAGGGGGGCCCCGGAGTTGTCAATGAGCAGTACTTC. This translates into CASSQGGPGVVNEQYF.

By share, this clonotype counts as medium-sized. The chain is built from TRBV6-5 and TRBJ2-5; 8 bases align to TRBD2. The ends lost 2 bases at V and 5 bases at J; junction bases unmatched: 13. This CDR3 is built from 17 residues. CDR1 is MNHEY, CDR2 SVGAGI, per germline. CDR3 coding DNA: TGTGCCAGCAGTTACGCCCTTGGCCGGGAGGGCCGGGAGACCCAGTACTTC. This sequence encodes CASSYALGREGRETQYF.

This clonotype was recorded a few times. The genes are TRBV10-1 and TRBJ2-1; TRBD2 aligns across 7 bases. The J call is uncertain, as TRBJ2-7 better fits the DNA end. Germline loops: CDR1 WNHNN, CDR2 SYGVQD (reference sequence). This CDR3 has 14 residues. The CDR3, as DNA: TGCGCCATTGGGGGAGGGACTAACTCCTACGAGCAGTACTTC. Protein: CAIGGGTNSYEQYF.

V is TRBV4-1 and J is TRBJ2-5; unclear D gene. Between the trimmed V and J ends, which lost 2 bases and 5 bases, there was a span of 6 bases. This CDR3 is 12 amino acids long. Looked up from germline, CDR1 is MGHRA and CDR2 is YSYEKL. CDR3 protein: CASSQPRETQYF. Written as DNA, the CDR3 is TGCGCCAGCAGCCAACCCCGGGAGACCCAGTACTTC.

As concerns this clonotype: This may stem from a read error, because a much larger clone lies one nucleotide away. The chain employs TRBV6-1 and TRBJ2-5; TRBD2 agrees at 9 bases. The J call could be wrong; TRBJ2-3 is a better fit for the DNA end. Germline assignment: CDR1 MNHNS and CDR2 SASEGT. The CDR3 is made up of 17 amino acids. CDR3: CASSQPLGAGGLETQYF. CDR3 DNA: TGTGCCAGCAGCCAGCCCTTAGGGGCGGGAGGGCTAGAGACGCAGTATTTT.

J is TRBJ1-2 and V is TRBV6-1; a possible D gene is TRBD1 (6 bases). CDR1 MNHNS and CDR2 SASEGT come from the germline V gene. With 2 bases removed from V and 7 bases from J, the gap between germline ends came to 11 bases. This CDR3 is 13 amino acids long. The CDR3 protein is CASSELGAGGYTF. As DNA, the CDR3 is TGTGCCAGCAGTGAACTGGGGGCAGGTGGCTACACCTTC.

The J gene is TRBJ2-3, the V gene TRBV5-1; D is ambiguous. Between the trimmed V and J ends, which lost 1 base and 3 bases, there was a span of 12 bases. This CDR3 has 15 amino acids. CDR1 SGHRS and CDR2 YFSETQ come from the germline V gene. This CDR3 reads CASSLNTPRTDTQYF. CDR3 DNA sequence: TGCGCCAGCAGCTTGAACACTCCGAGGACAGATACGCAGTATTTT.

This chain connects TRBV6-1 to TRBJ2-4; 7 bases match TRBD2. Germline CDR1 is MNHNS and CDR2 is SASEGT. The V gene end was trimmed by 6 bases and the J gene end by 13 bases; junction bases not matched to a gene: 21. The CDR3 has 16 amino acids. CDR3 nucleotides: TGTGCCAGCAGATCGGCTAGCGGATCCTACTACAATGAGCAGTACTTC. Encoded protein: CASRSASGSYYNEQYF.

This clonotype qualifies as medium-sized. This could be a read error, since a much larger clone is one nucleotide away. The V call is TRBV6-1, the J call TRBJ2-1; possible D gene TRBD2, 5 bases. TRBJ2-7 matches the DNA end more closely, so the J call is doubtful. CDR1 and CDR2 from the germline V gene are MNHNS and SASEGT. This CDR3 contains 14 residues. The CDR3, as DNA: TGTGCCAGCAGTGAAGTCGCGTTCGGGAATGAGCAGTACTTC. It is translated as CASSEVAFGNEQYF.

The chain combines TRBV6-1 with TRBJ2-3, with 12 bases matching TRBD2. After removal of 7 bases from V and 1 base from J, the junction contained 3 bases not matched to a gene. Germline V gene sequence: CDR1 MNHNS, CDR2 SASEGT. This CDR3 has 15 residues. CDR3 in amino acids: CASNRLAGGTDTQYF. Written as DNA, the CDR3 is TGTGCCAGCAATCGACTAGCGGGGGGCACAGATACGCAGTATTTT.

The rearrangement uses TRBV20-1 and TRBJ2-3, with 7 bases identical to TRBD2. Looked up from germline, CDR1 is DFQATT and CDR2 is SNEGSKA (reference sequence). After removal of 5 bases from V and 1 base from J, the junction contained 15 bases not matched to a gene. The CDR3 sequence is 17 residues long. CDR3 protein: CSASGASLAGGTDTQYF. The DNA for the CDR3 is TGCAGTGCTTCCGGGGCTTCTTTGGCGGGAGGCACAGATACGCAGTATTTT.

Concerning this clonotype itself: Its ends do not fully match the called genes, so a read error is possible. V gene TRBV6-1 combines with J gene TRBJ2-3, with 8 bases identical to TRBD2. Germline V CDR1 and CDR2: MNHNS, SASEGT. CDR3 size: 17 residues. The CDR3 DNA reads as TGTGCCAGCAGTCGCGATTCGGGAGGGAGAGCCAAAGACACGCAGTACTTT. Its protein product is CASSRDSGGRAKDTQYF.

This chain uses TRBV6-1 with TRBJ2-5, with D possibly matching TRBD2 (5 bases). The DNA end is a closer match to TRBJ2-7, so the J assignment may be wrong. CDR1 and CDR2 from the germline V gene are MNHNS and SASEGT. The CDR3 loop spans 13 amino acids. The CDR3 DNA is TGTGCCAGCAGTGAAGTCTACGGGGACGAGCAGTACTTC. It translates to CASSEVYGDEQYF.

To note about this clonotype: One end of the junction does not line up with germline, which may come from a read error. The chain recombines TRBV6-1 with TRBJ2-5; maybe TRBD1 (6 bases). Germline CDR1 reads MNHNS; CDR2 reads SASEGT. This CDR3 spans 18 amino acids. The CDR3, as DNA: TGTGCCAGCAGTGAAATCGGGATTGGGGGCCGGGCTACAGATACCCAGTATTTC. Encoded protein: CASSEIGIGGRATDTQYF.

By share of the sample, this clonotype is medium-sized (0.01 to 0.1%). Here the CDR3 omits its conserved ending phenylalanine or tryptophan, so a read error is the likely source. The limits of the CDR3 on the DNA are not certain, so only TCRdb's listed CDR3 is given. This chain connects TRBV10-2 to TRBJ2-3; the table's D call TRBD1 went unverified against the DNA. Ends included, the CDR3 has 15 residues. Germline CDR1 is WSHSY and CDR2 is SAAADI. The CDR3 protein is CASSELGKGIGWVPV.

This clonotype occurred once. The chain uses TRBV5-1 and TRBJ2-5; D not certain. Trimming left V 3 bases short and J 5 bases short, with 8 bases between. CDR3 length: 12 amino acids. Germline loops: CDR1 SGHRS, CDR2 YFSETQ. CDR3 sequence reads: CASSSGPETQYF. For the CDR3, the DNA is TGCGCCAGCAGCTCCGGACCGGAGACCCAGTACTTC.

The CDR3 coding sequence is TGCGCCAGCACCCCAACCGTTCAGGGCACAGATACGCAGTATTTT. As protein: CASTPTVQGTDTQYF. This rearrangement joins TRBV4-3 to TRBJ2-3; no definite D call. Germline CDR1 is LGHNA and CDR2 is YSLEER. V lost 7 bases and J 1 base, leaving 15 bases between the germline ends. This CDR3 comprises 15 residues.

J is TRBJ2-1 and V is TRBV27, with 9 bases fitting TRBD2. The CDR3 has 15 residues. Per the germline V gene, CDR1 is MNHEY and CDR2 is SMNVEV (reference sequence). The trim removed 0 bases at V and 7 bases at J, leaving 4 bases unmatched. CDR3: CASSLSLAGVNEQFF. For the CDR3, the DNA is TGTGCCAGCAGTTTATCCTTAGCGGGAGTGAATGAGCAGTTCTTC.

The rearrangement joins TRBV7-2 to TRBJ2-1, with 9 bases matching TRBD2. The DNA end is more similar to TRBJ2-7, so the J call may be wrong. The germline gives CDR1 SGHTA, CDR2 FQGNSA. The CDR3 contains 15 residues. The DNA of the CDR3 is TGTGCCAGCAGCTTAATGAGCGGGGGGTACAATGAGCAGTACTTC. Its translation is CASSLMSGGYNEQYF.

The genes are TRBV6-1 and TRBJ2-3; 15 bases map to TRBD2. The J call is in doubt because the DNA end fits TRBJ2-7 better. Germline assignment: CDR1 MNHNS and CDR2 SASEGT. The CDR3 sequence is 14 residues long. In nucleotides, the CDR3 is TGTGCCAGCAGACGGACTAGCGGGAGGGTCGAGCAGTACTTC. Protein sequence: CASRRTSGRVEQYF.

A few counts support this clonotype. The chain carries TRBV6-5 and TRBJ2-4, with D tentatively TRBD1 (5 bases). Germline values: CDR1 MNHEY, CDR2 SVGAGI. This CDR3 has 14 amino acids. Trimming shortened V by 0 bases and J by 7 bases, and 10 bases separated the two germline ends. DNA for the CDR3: TGTGCCAGCAGTTACTCGGCAGGGATTAACATTCAGTACTTC. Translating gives CASSYSAGINIQYF.

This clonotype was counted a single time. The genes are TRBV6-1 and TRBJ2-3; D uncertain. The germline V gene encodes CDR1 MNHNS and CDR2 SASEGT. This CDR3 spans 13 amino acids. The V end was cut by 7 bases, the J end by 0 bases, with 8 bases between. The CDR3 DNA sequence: TGTGCCAGCACCCCGGCTAGCACAGATACGCAGTATTTT. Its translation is CASTPASTDTQYF.

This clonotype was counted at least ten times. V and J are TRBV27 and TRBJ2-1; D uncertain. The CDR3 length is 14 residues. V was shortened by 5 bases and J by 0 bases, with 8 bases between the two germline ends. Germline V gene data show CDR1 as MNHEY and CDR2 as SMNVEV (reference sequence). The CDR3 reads CASSARSSYNEQFF. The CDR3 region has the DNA TGTGCCAGCAGTGCTAGGAGCTCCTACAATGAGCAGTTCTTC.

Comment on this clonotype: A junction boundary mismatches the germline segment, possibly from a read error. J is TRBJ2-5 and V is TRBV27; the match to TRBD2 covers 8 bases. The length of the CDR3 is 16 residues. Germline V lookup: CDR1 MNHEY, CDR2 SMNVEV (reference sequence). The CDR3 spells CASRGLGGGDQETQYF. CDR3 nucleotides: TGTGCCAGCAGGGGGCTCGGGGGGGGTGACCAAGAGACCCAGTACTTT.

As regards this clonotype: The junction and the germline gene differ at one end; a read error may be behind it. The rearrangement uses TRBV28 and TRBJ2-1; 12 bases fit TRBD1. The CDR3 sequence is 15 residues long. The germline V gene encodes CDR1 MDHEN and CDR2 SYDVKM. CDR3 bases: TGTGCCAGCAGCGGCCGGGACAGGGGGCATTACGAGCAGTGCTTC. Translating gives CASSGRDRGHYEQCF.